The sample holds many counts of the clone carrying this T cell receptor beta chain. Trimming shortened V by 4 bases and J by 5 bases, and 11 bases separated the two germline ends. This CDR3 is built from 13 residues. Germline lookup yields CDR1 SQVTM and CDR2 ANQGSEA. Amplification yielded TCR beta CDR3 regions, with RNA transcripts as the source. When the TCR CDR3 underwent first-round RT-PCR, the HTBI primer set was used. TCRdb fed the multiplex PCR reads into MiXCR, producing one record per CDR3 protein. The repertoire includes 750,000 to 900,000 distinct CDR3 sequences, roughly 40% of them detected once, and more than 7% sits in the top ten. Hyperthyroidism had been newly diagnosed in patients aged 18 to 65, and its duration was under 2 months. PBMCs came from less than 11 ml fresh peripheral blood. This entry belongs to a study of T cells in Graves' hyperthyroidism and ophthalmopathy.

This chain connects TRBV29-1 to TRBJ1-4; D remains ambiguous. The origin of this receptor is a man between 18 and 35 years old with Graves' hyperthyroidism. The sample consisted of blood. For the CDR3, the DNA is TGCAGCGTTGGTTGGCAGATAAATGAAAAACTGTTTTTT. It is translated as CSVGWQINEKLFF.